The 25 T cell receptor beta chains reported below all come from one sample, sequenced in a study of T cell clonality in common variable immunodeficiency. Sequencing was performed with immunoSEQ multiplex PCR; in TCRdb, only in-frame clones are kept and a portion is missing. Singletons are absent from the sample, which has about 39,000 clones. Material: peripheral blood mononuclear cells. The receptors were gathered from a person aged 18-70 years in good health.

This clone was recorded many times. The read terminates 3 residues ahead of where the CDR3 ends, so the germline J gene completes it. The chain carries TRBV7-3 and TRBJ2-3, with 7 bases matching TRBD2. CDR3 size: 12 residues. Germline V gives CDR1 SGHTA, CDR2 FQGTGA. The CDR3 sequence is CASSLAGEPQYF. The part of the CDR3 DNA that was read is TGTGCCAGCAGCTTAGCGGGAGAGCCG. Full variable domain (rest looked up from reference TRBV7-3 and TRBJ2-3): GAGVSQTPSNKVTEKGKYVELRCDPISGHTALYWYRQSLGQGPEFLIYFQGTGAADDSGLPNDRFFAVRPEGSVSTLKIQRTERGDSAVYLCASSLAGEPQYFGPGTRLTVL.

This clone has ten or more counts. The sequenced fragment ends 3 residues before the CDR3 boundary, so the rest is inferred from the germline J gene. The chain carries TRBV5-1 and TRBJ2-3; D not certain. Germline-derived CDR1 and CDR2 are SGHRS and YFSETQ. Trimming stripped 7 bases from V and 2 bases from J, with 8 bases between. The CDR3 covers 12 residues. CDR3 bases read: TGCGCCAGCCGCTCCCACACAGATACG. It translates to CASRSHTDT. The CDR3 in full is CASRSHTDTQYF.

This clone has a handful of counts. Read coverage stops 3 residues before the CDR3 terminus; the germline J gene supplies the remainder. This chain connects TRBV18 to TRBJ1-2; 7 bases map to TRBD1. Germline V gene sequence: CDR1 KGHSH, CDR2 LQKENI. CDR3 length equals 12 residues. CDR3 DNA (partial): TGTGCCAGCTCACCGACAGGGAAGGTC. It encodes CASSPTGKV. The full CDR3 is CASSPTGKVYTF.

This clone was recorded many times. Read coverage stops 3 residues before the CDR3 terminus; the germline J gene supplies the remainder. V gene TRBV10-3 combines with J gene TRBJ2-2, with D possibly TRBD2 on 6 matching bases. The CDR3 spans 15 residues. Per germline, CDR1 ENHRY and CDR2 SYGVKD. The sequenced CDR3 bases are TGTGCCATCAGATCGCGGGACTCTGGGGCCAACGTG. Translation: CAIRSRDSGANV. The whole CDR3 sequence is CAIRSRDSGANVLFF.

In this sample, this clone turned up many times. The sequenced fragment ends 3 residues before the CDR3 boundary, so the rest is inferred from the germline J gene. The rearrangement uses TRBV5-1 and TRBJ1-3; D is perhaps TRBD1 (6 bases). Trimming stripped 0 bases from V and 1 base from J, with 11 bases between. The V gene's germline CDR1 is SGHRS and CDR2 YFSETQ. This CDR3 is 16 amino acids long. CDR3 residues: CASSLGAGVSGNTIYF. The DNA read from the CDR3 is TGCGCCAGCAGCTTGGGGGCAGGGGTTTCTGGAAACACC.

In its sample, this clone was seen many times. The DNA ends 3 residues before the CDR3 does, and the rest of the CDR3 is filled in from the germline J gene. The rearrangement links TRBV19 to TRBJ2-3, with a tentative D call TRBD2 (6 bases). CDR3 size: 14 residues. Germline V gene data show CDR1 as LNHDA and CDR2 as SQIVND (reference sequence). V was clipped by 4 bases and J by 2 bases, with 10 bases between them. This chain's CDR3 is CASSSQGLTDTQYF. CDR3 DNA, as far as it was read: TGTGCCAGTAGTAGCCAGGGACTCACAGATACG.

At least ten counts were recorded for this clone. The DNA ends 3 residues before the CDR3 does, and the rest of the CDR3 is filled in from the germline J gene. The chain recombines TRBV20-1 with TRBJ2-7; 12 bases are shared with TRBD2. This CDR3 spans 15 amino acids. Germline CDR1 and CDR2: DFQATT and SNEGSKA (reference sequence). V was pared by 6 bases and J by 5 bases, with 11 bases of the junction left unmatched. CDR3 sequence reads: CSATPRTSGINEQYF. The sequenced part of the CDR3 DNA is TGCAGTGCCACGCCTCGGACTAGCGGGATAAACGAG.

This clone was recorded at least ten times. CDR3 loop: CSASVVAGELFF. The CDR3 DNA, read in part, is TGCAGTGCTAGTGTTGTAGCGGGAGAG. The gene calls are TRBV20-1 and TRBJ2-2, with 8 bases lining up with TRBD2. Coverage ceases 3 residues before the CDR3 finishes, and the germline J gene fills in the end. CDR1 DFQATT and CDR2 SNEGSKA come from the germline V gene (reference sequence). The CDR3 length is 12 residues.

The table lists this clone with many counts. Read sequence stops 3 residues before the CDR3 end, and the germline J gene provides the missing end. The chain has TRBV28 and TRBJ2-5; 9 bases map to TRBD2. The CDR3 is made up of 16 amino acids. CDR1 MDHEN and CDR2 SYDVKM come from the germline V gene. Trimming at V came to 6 bases and at J to 2 bases, leaving 10 bases not matched to a gene. This chain's CDR3 is CASSPPLAGLQETQYF. The CDR3 bases that were read are TGTGCCAGCAGCCCCCCCCTAGCGGGGTTACAAGAGACC.

In this sample, this clone turned up many times. Read data end 3 residues before the CDR3 end; the end is taken from the germline J gene. This sequence joins TRBV2 and TRBJ1-2, with TRBD1 matching 8 bases. Germline V gene data show CDR1 as SNHLY and CDR2 as FYNNEI. This CDR3 contains 14 residues. Partial CDR3 DNA: TGTGCCAGCGGTCCAGGGGGCGATTTGGGAGGC. It encodes CASGPGGDLGG. The full CDR3 protein is CASGPGGDLGGYTF.

Ten or more counts support this clone. The read falls 3 residues short of the CDR3 end, and the missing part is taken from the germline J gene. The rearrangement joins TRBV20-1 to TRBJ2-2, with 8 bases that match TRBD2. This CDR3 contains 16 residues. J lost 8 bases, V lost 1 base, and 12 bases had no gene match. The germline gives CDR1 DFQATT, CDR2 SNEGSKA (reference sequence). The CDR3 reads CSARGTGTSISGELFF. The covered CDR3 bases are TGCAGTGCTAGAGGGACCGGGACTAGTATATCTGGGGAG.

This clone was counted ten times or more. The read finishes 3 residues shy of the CDR3 end, and the germline J gene is used to complete it. The chain is built from TRBV19 and TRBJ1-1; 9 bases are shared with TRBD1. V dropped 3 bases and J dropped 1; count of bases not matched to a gene: 0. This CDR3 contains 14 residues. Germline V gene lookup returns CDR1 LNHDA and CDR2 SQIVND (reference sequence). The CDR3 bases that were read are TGTGCCAGTAGTATGGGACAGGGGAACACTGAA. Translation: CASSMGQGNTE. The whole CDR3 protein reads CASSMGQGNTEAFF.

To note about this clone: The sequenced fragment ends 3 residues before the CDR3 boundary, so the rest is inferred from the germline J gene. This chain links TRBV18 with TRBJ2-3, with D possibly TRBD2 on 6 matching bases. Germline CDR1 and CDR2: KGHSH and LQKENI. This CDR3 is 13 amino acids long. The sequenced CDR3 bases are TGTGCCAGCTCACCGGCGACGGGGGAGACG. Translating gives CASSPATGET. The whole CDR3 sequence reads CASSPATGETQYF. Together with reference TRBV18 and TRBJ2-3, the CDR3 gives the full variable domain: NAGVMQNPRHLVRRRGQEARLRCSPMKGHSHVYWYRQLPEEGLKFMVYLQKENIIDESGMPKERFSAEFPKEGPSILRIQQVVRGDSAAYFCASSPATGETQYFGPGTRLTVL.

This clone was found many times. The read ends 3 residues before the CDR3 terminus; that terminus is restored from the germline J gene. The chain has TRBV7-6 and TRBJ2-1; perhaps TRBD2 as D (6 bases). Trimming took 5 bases from V and 9 from J, leaving 14 bases between them. The CDR3 is 13 residues long. Germline V CDR1 and CDR2: SGHVS, FNYEAQ. Partial CDR3 DNA: TGTGCCAGCAGCGTTACTCTAGCGAGTGAG. Encoded protein: CASSVTLASE. The entire CDR3 sequence reads CASSVTLASEQFF.

There are many counts of this clone. The read gets to within 3 residues of the CDR3 end, and the germline J gene fills in the rest. This chain links TRBV5-1 with TRBJ2-1, with unresolved D. Germline V CDR1 and CDR2: SGHRS, YFSETQ. Trimming cost V 2 bases and J 4 bases, with 13 bases left between them. The CDR3 spans 15 residues. CDR3 bases read: TGCGCCAGCAGCTTAGGGCAGGATAATTACAATGAG. Its translation is CASSLGQDNYNE. The full-length CDR3 reads as CASSLGQDNYNEQFF.

This clone was detected ten times or more. The CDR3 end falls 3 residues outside the read, so it is completed with the germline J gene. The chain employs TRBV5-1 and TRBJ2-5; D is perhaps TRBD1 (5 bases). This CDR3 contains 13 residues. V was clipped by 0 bases and J by 3 bases, with 6 bases between them. Germline values: CDR1 SGHRS, CDR2 YFSETQ. The CDR3 protein is CASSLAGKETQYF. The DNA read from the CDR3 is TGCGCCAGCAGCTTGGCAGGGAAAGAGACC.

This clone came up many times. The DNA ends 3 residues before the CDR3 does, and the rest of the CDR3 is filled in from the germline J gene. The chain links TRBV5-1 to TRBJ2-1, with 9 bases that match TRBD1. V trimming: 3 bases; J trimming: 4 bases; junction bases outside the gene matches: 5. The germline CDR1 and CDR2 sequences are SGHRS and YFSETQ. This CDR3 has 15 amino acids. The CDR3: CASSWGQGRYNEQFF. CDR3 bases read: TGCGCCAGCAGCTGGGGACAGGGAAGGTACAATGAG. Looking up the rest from reference TRBV5-1 and TRBJ2-1 gives the full variable domain: KAGVTQTPRYLIKTRGQQVTLSCSPISGHRSVSWYQQTPGQGLQFLFEYFSETQRNKGNFPGRFSGRQFSNSRSEMNVSTLELGDSALYLCASSWGQGRYNEQFFGPGTRLTVL.

In regard to this clone: The DNA ends 3 residues before the CDR3 does, and the rest of the CDR3 is filled in from the germline J gene. V and J are TRBV6-1 and TRBJ2-4; a possible D gene is TRBD2 (5 bases). CDR3 length: 13 amino acids. Germline CDR1 reads MNHNS; CDR2 reads SASEGT. Incomplete CDR3 DNA: TGTGCCAGCAGTGAAGGGCAGCGGTATGGT. It codes for CASSEGQRYG. The entire CDR3 sequence reads CASSEGQRYGQYF.

This clone has a count of ten or more. The CDR3 end is not reached by the read, which stops 3 residues before it; the germline J gene fills it in. The chain employs TRBV20-1 and TRBJ2-7; maybe TRBD2 (7 bases). Germline CDR1 DFQATT, CDR2 SNEGSKA (reference sequence). V lost 5 bases, J lost 0 bases, and 17 bases lay in between. There are 15 residues in the CDR3. Incomplete CDR3 DNA: TGCAGTGCTTACCGCGGGGCGGGGGCCTCCTACGAG. Amino acids: CSAYRGAGASYE. The full CDR3 protein is CSAYRGAGASYEQYF.

The table lists this clone with many counts. The read falls 3 residues short of the CDR3 end, and the missing part is taken from the germline J gene. This chain joins TRBV2 and TRBJ2-1, with 9 nucleotides matching TRBD2. V trimming: 6 bases; J trimming: 7 bases; junction bases outside the gene matches: 13. Germline V gene lookup returns CDR1 SNHLY and CDR2 FYNNEI. This CDR3 has 16 residues. The chain's CDR3 is CASSGLREGHGNEQFF. Partial CDR3 DNA: TGTGCCAGCAGCGGATTGCGGGAGGGCCATGGGAATGAG.

This clone was detected a few times. The DNA read from the CDR3 is TGTGCCAGCAGCTCCCGGGACTACCCTTTGGGTGAG. Translating gives CASSSRDYPLGE. The complete CDR3 sequence is CASSSRDYPLGEAFF. The chain employs TRBV7-7 and TRBJ1-1, with D tentatively TRBD1 (5 bases). The read terminates 3 residues ahead of where the CDR3 ends, so the germline J gene completes it. This CDR3 is 15 amino acids long. Per the germline V gene, CDR1 is SSHAT and CDR2 is FNYEAQ (reference sequence).

Ten or more counts support this clone. The read ends 3 residues shy of where the CDR3 ends; the end is completed using the germline J gene. The chain couples TRBV24-1 to TRBJ2-5; tentatively, D is TRBD1 (6 bases). This CDR3 is built from 17 residues. The germline V gene encodes CDR1 KGHDR and CDR2 SFDVKD. Trimming pared 4 bases from V and 2 bases from J, leaving 19 bases between. The CDR3 reads CATSDSPQGWGQETQYF. The CDR3 DNA, read in part, is TGTGCCACCAGTGACTCCCCACAGGGCTGGGGGCAAGAGACC.

This clone was observed many times. The read stops 3 residues short of the end of the CDR3; the missing end is completed from the germline J gene. The genes are TRBV5-6 and TRBJ1-2; D is perhaps TRBD1 (5 bases). This CDR3 has 12 residues. Germline V CDR1 and CDR2: SGHDT, YYEEEE. V lost 1 base and J lost 6, with 7 bases in between. The covered CDR3 bases are TGTGCCAGCAGCTTGTCAGGGAATGGC. Encoded protein: CASSLSGNG. The full-length CDR3 reads as CASSLSGNGYTF. Based on the CDR3 plus reference TRBV5-6 and TRBJ1-2, the full variable domain is DAGVTQSPTHLIKTRGQQVTLRCSPKSGHDTVSWYQQALGQGPQFIFQYYEEEERQRGNFPDRFSGHQFPNYSSELNVNALLLGDSALYLCASSLSGNGYTFGSGTRLTVV.

This clone was recorded at least ten times. The observed sequence ends 3 residues before the CDR3 terminus, with the missing tail filled in from the germline J gene. The V gene is TRBV4-1, the J gene TRBJ1-4, with a possible D match to TRBD1 (5 bases). The CDR3 has 14 amino acids. V lost 4 bases to trimming and J lost 0 bases, with 6 bases between them. Germline CDR1 MGHRA, CDR2 YSYEKL. The sequenced part of the CDR3 DNA is TGCGCCAGCAGCCCGACAGCAACTAATGAAAAA. It translates to CASSPTATNEK. The full CDR3 sequence reads CASSPTATNEKLFF.

This clone was picked up many times. The CDR3 end falls 3 residues outside the read, so it is completed with the germline J gene. The chain employs TRBV19 and TRBJ1-2; TRBD1 matches 7 bases. The trim removed 6 bases at V and 4 bases at J, leaving 8 bases unmatched. The CDR3 runs 14 residues. Germline CDR1 is LNHDA and CDR2 is SQIVND (reference sequence). Partial CDR3 DNA: TGTGCCAGTAGAAGGACAGGCAGACTCTATGGC. Translating gives CASRRTGRLYG. The full CDR3 sequence reads CASRRTGRLYGYTF.